This T cell receptor beta chain was captured by sequencing in a study of beta chain features in type 1 diabetes. General observations from the study: Across all four CD4+ subsets, people with type 1 diabetes showed modestly shorter TCRB CDR3s. Comparison showed that naive, central memory and Treg TCRB repertoires appeared more similar among patients than among healthy donors.

Cell sorting via CD45RO/CCR7/CD25/CD127/CD95/CD27 was performed to obtain CD4+ naive, central memory, regulatory and stem cell-like memory cells. The V gene end was trimmed by 4 bases and the J gene end by 0 bases; junction bases not matched to a gene: 11. The CDR3 length is 17 residues. Germline V gives CDR1 SGHNT, CDR2 YYREEE (reference sequence). This clone was counted a single time. Its antigen is still unknown. Reverse transcribing all isolated RNA meant expressed TCRB transcripts were sequenced. Assay used: immunoSEQ multiplex PCR; TCRdb lists only in-frame clones, some missing. The table has fewer than 900,000 clones, roughly a sixth seen once.

V and J are TRBV5-4 and TRBJ2-7; 9 positions match TRBD1. This sequence originates from a woman aged 18-29 years in good health. Sequences were obtained from naive CD4+ T cells from blood. CDR3 DNA: TGTGCCAGCAGCGTAAAGTTAGGGGACAGGGACTCCTACGAGCAGTACTTC. It yields the protein CASSVKLGDRDSYEQYF.